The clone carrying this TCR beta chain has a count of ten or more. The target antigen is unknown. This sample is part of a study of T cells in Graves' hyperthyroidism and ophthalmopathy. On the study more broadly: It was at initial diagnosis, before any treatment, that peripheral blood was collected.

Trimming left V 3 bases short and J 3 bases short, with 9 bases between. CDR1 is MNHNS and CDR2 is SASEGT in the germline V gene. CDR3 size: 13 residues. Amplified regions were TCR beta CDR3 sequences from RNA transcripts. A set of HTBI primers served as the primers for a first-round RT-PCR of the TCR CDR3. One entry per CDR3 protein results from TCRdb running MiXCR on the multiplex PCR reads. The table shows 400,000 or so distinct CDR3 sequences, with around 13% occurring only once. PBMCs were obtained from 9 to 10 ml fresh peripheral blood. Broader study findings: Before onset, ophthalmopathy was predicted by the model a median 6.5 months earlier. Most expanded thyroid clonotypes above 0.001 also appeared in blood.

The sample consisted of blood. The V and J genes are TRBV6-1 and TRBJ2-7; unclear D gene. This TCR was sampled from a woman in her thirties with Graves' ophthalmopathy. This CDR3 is CASSERTYYEQYF. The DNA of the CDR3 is TGTGCCAGCAGTGAGCGGACCTACTACGAGCAGTACTTC.